Sequencing of this T cell receptor (beta chain) was carried out in a study of CD8+ T cells in alopecia areata. Documented treatment: oral pan-JAK inhibitor, 5-10 mg twice daily. Following RNA extraction, reverse transcription yielded cDNA that acted as the sequencing template. Libraries were prepared by immunoSEQ multiplex PCR; TCRdb keeps only in-frame clonotypes and omits some of them. The data contain around 110,000 clones, less than 75% of them singletons. This CDR3 is built from 14 residues. Germline V gene sequence: CDR1 MNHEY, CDR2 SVGAGI. V gave up 2 bases and J gave up 1 base, with 8 bases separating them. This clone was seen a handful of times.

The J gene is TRBJ1-1, the V gene TRBV6-5; the D gene is possibly TRBD1 (6 bases). Material: CD8+ T cells sorted from blood, obtained at week 24, from a patient treated with tofacitinib. This TCR was sampled from a human donor with alopecia areata. The CDR3 DNA follows: TGTGCCAGCAGTTACGAGGGGGGGAACACTGAAGCTTTCTTT. Translated, it gives CASSYEGGNTEAFF.